This T cell receptor (beta chain) was documented in a study of CD8+ T cells in alopecia areata. Study as a whole: Treated patients were given oral tofacitinib, which was dosed at 5 to 10 mg twice daily.

The study, taken as a whole, reports: Alopecia totalis/universalis scalp especially showed more expanded CD8+ clones than normal scalp. Besides other cells, scalp samples also yield sequences of resident alphabeta T cells from normal skin. How baseline CD8+ expansion relates to response remains uncertain (there was one nonresponder).

Concerning this clone itself: Its cognate antigen is unknown.

The treatment denotes: oral pan-JAK inhibitor, 5-10 mg twice daily. RNA was extracted and reverse transcribed into cDNA as the sequencing template. Here immunoSEQ multiplex PCR was the method, and the copy in TCRdb shows in-frame clones only, minus some. This sample has about 140,000 clones, with 54% found just once. Germline V lookup: CDR1 MNHEY, CDR2 SVGAGI. CDR3 size: 16 residues. V was shortened by 0 bases and J by 4 bases, with 14 bases between the two germline ends. The sequences come from CD8+ T cells sorted from blood, collected at week 4, from a patient treated with tofacitinib. The clonotype comes from a human donor with alopecia areata. The chain carries TRBV6-5 and TRBJ2-3; maybe TRBD2 (5 bases). The CDR3 DNA reads TGTGCCAGCAGTTACTCGGAGGACCCTTCCTCAGATACGCAGTATTTT. Translated, it gives CASSYSEDPSSDTQYF.